This T cell receptor beta chain was obtained from a study of cytomegalovirus exposure and HLA in healthy donors (dated by TCRdb to about 2017). In the study overall: According to an earlier analysis of several hundred of the donors, about 179 million T cells yielded roughly 110 million unique TCR beta sequences and around 280 Gb of sequence data. Among the roughly 400 genotyped donors, roughly 80% belonged to the genetic ancestry cluster associated with self-reported Caucasian donors. Donor age, sex, ethnicity and CMV serostatus were compiled alongside the repertoire data. To predict cytomegalovirus infection status, the study brought together high-throughput TCR immunosequencing, statistical association of individual TCRs with disease status, and machine learning. An early release that covered roughly 600 HLA-typed donors contained approximately 300 gigabases of sequencing data and around 85 million unique TCR sequences. In a later analysis, previously published TCR beta repertoires from more than 500 donors were re-analyzed and high-resolution HLA genotyping was added so that TCR occurrence patterns could be studied. The aim of the study was to test whether cataloging public T cell receptors could identify signatures of past pathogen exposure. Using immunosequencing, the study profiled T cell repertoires from 640 or so subjects and related those repertoires to cytomegalovirus serostatus. Five DR-DQ haplotypes were handled as single units for association and clustering because linkage in the cohort was strong. Both class I and class II loci were covered by HLA typing, at four-digit resolution. Rather than using new phenotypic data, the later analysis identified candidate immune exposures from TCR beta sequences and from how often those sequences occurred across donors. On average, roughly 240,000 unique TCR beta nucleotide sequences were sequenced per donor among about 400 genotyped donors of the cohort, with around 19% of those sequences being non-productive. Along with the approximately 700-subject first cohort, a separate validation cohort of over 90 different subjects was used. Typing coverage differed by locus: A, B, C, DRB1 and DQB1 were typed in roughly 620-630 donors, DQA1 in 500 to 550, DPA1 in some 610, and DPB1 in just under 480. All discovery cohort repertoires had been generated on a single sequencing platform. In a later genetic analysis, genome-wide SNP genotypes for about three fifths of the roughly 670 donors were used, and that subset was treated as a discovery cohort. An earlier analysis of 500 to 650 of the donors applied high-throughput TCR beta sequencing to assess whether each TCR beta V gene segment acted as functional or pseudogenic. Results and caveats for the whole study, not just this receptor: Because counts were too low, fewer than 20 rarely observed V segments, including chromosome 9 orphons, were excluded from the earlier analysis of 500 to 700 of the donors. Linkage disequilibrium might explain the correlated functional status among segregating V segments, but an unknown experimental factor could not be excluded. In both the original and validation cohorts, the classifier was reported to diagnose cytomegalovirus status with high specificity and sensitivity. The sequencing pipeline was judged likely to have produced a cluster of highly shared sequence variants as a technical artifact. Sequencing depth was assumed to be roughly uniform across donors in the presence/absence analyses, though that assumption may not hold. A later analysis associated some 17,000 TCR beta sequences with specific HLA alleles at a false discovery rate of 0.05. Because the 87-base-pair reads could not distinguish some IMGT-functional V segments, including TRBV6-2 and TRBV6-3, those segments were excluded. In vitro tests confirmed that three of the cytomegalovirus-associated TCR beta chains recognize cytomegalovirus antigens. According to the authors, the approach could potentially be generalized to other disease states and immunological phenotypes. The cohort was sequenced for TCR beta chains only, and without alpha or paired-chain data the features that could be detected were limited. A further reported finding was that TCR beta sequences accurately predicted the HLA-A and HLA-B alleles for most subjects in the first cohort. The study listed around 160 TCR beta chains as associated with cytomegalovirus. Broadly in line with IMGT annotations, most TCR beta V segments showed up in productive rearrangements about 87% or about 30% of the time in an earlier analysis of around 600 of the donors. While some public TCRs were present in many individuals, most TCR sequences turned up only very rarely across donors. In a later analysis, HLA-associated TCR beta chains showed more clonal expansion and lower generation probabilities than non-associated chains that were equally common. CMV serostatus was the only immune exposure information available for the cohort. A later genetic analysis reported fewer N-insertions in productive TCRs among donors in an Asian-associated ancestry cluster than the roughly 620-donor mean. A later analysis found that most CMV-associated TCR beta chains appeared HLA-restricted, with HLA associations seemingly driven largely by CMV exposure. When HLA alleles, especially DR and DQ, strongly co-occurred, attributing TCR associations to individual alleles was difficult. In a later analysis, the rate of TCR association differed among HLA loci, with DRB1 alleles having the most associated TCRs and HLA-C alleles having the fewest. V-gene and J-gene trimming of TCR beta chains was associated with a missense DCLRE1C variant in a later genetic analysis, and the association was replicated in an independent cohort. According to a later analysis, parvovirus B19, influenza, CMV and Epstein-Barr virus appeared linked to several top co-occurrence clusters. Because some donors lacked HLA typing at each locus, the association tests relied only on the typed subset.

The CDR3 goes from the cysteine to the phenylalanine over 13 residues. The DNA shown is the 39-base CDR3, in frame from base 1. Germline trimming: 6 bases from V, 6 bases from J; junction bases outside gene matches: 8. Taken from the germline V gene, the CDR1 and CDR2 loops are SQVTM and ANQGSEA. A remark on this clone: No antigen is known for it. The input lacks base qualities; no much larger clone sits a single base away.

In total, 600 or so healthy bone marrow donors made up the cohort. At the time of sampling, every cohort member was nominally healthy, though immune exposures that went unrecorded were likely present. The donor was CMV seropositive and belonged to the group of 250 to 350 seropositive cohort members. Every donor gave a peripheral blood sample, and the peripheral blood mononuclear cells from that sample were used for TCR beta sequencing. Genomic DNA was extracted from the blood cell samples with the Qiagen DNeasy Blood Extraction Kit. The library relied on the immunoSEQ multiplex PCR assay. For the multiplex PCR, a mixture combining 60 forward primers for TCR Vbeta segments and 13 reverse primers for TCR Jbeta segments was used. The CDR3 region of rearranged TCR beta genes was amplified from genomic DNA with a multiplex PCR assay. On the Illumina HiSeq System, the amplified TCR beta libraries were sequenced as 87-base-pair reads. In the source study's methods: A later analysis tallied 75 million to 95 million unique TCR beta chains across the roughly 610 repertoires, and approximately 9.9 million of those chains were shared by two or more donors. Raw reads were error-corrected and collapsed into unique sequences by a nearest-neighbor algorithm in which closely related sequences were merged to remove PCR and sequencing errors. CDR3 sequences were aligned to IMGT reference sequences to assign V, D and J gene segments. For a sequence to be retained, a match of at least six nucleotides to both a V gene segment and a J gene segment was required. Rearrangements were classified as productive when the CDR3 lacked stop codons and remained in frame with V and J, and all other rearrangements were classified as non-productive. CDR3 was defined according to IMGT convention as the region running from the second conserved V-encoded cysteine to the conserved J-encoded phenylalanine. In an earlier analysis of around 640 of the donors, sequences lacking an unambiguous match to a single V gene segment were excluded. An earlier analysis of over 450 of the donors classified V segments as functional when productive rearrangements were above 56.7% and as segregating when the standard deviation between donors was above 5%. A statistical classification framework was developed to diagnose cytomegalovirus status using the catalog of TCR beta chain sequences. In a later analysis, V and J genes were assigned by comparing TCR nucleotide sequences against IMGT/GENE-DB human TR gene sequences. The TCRdist pipeline was used in a later analysis to assign CDR3 sequences and most-parsimonious VDJ recombination scenarios. In a later analysis, each TCR beta chain was defined by its CDR3 amino acid sequence together with its V-gene family, and reads lacking a unique V-gene family were excluded. In a later analysis, fewer than 600 highly shared, low-generation-probability nucleotide sequences were removed to address suspected cross-contamination and a sequencing artifact. In a later analysis, a clonal expansion index for each public chain was calculated from normalized within-repertoire ranks of inferred template counts. Generation probabilities in a later analysis came from a VDJ recombination model fitted to out-of-frame rearrangements, and those results were checked against IGoR. Hypergeometric tests were used in a later analysis to score TCR-TCR, TCR-HLA and TCR-CMV co-occurrence, with a repertoire-size bias correction applied to the TCR pairs. To estimate false discovery rates, a later analysis permuted the HLA or CMV assignments 20 times. In a later analysis, co-occurring TCRs were grouped with DBSCAN, and TCRdist sequence similarity was added when clustering was performed within HLA-allele-positive subsets. Repertoires with fewer than 30,000 or more than 120,000 public chains were left out of co-occurrence clustering, as were five repertoires with anomalous nucleotide sharing. Held by TCRdb, this immuneACCESS table contains in-frame sequences only and omits some clones. Under half of the omission traces to an unresolved V gene where checked; the cause of the rest is unknown. The V and J calls and clone size are taken from that table; D and trimming were inferred from the DNA. Within this sample are approximately 70,000 clones, with 70% of them counted one time only. 8.5% to 10% of the sample is in the top ten clones.

The TCR comes from a woman between 50 and 59 years old in good health and CMV-seropositive. The sequenced sample consisted of PBMCs. The sequence joins TRBV29-1 to TRBJ1-2, and 9 junctional nucleotides match TRBD1. The CDR3 reads CSVSGQGQDGYTF. The sequenced DNA is TGCAGCGTCTCGGGACAGGGTCAAGATGGCTACACCTTC.